The following is a TCR beta chain sequence with its context. Its specificity is not known. Germline values: CDR1 SEHNR, CDR2 FQNEAQ (reference sequence). CDR3 length: 19 amino acids. Between the trimmed V and J ends, which lost 2 bases and 0 bases, there was a span of 22 bases. This record belongs to a study of cytomegalovirus exposure and HLA in healthy donors. Study-wide background: As an earlier analysis found, 150 million to 200 million T cells yielded about 120 million unique TCR beta sequences. Overall study results and limits: The records held CMV serostatus as the only immune exposure information. When a later analysis was performed, an Asian-associated ancestry cluster reportedly had fewer N-insertions than the roughly 700-donor mean.

PCR was performed using 60 Vbeta and 13 Jbeta primers. In the source study's methods: Later reanalysis found around 84 million unique TCR beta chains, some 10 million of them shared. Profiling relied on immunoSEQ multiplex PCR, and the TCRdb table lists in-frame clones only, not all of them. Clonal size and the V and J genes are those of that table, whereas D and trimming came from the DNA. The sample has fewer than 110,000 clones; more than 65% are singletons. The V and J genes are TRBV7-9 and TRBJ1-1, with D maybe TRBD1 (5 bases). This TCR was recovered from a male donor in good health and CMV-seronegative. Specimen: PBMCs. CDR3 residues: CASSLTRSPNQGLNTEAFF. The CDR3 DNA reads TGTGCCAGCAGCTTAACCCGGTCCCCTAACCAGGGATTGAACACTGAAGCTTTCTTT.